This T cell receptor (beta chain) appears in the sequencing data of a study of T cell responses to AZD1222 COVID-19 vaccine. Study-level points and caveats: There were repertoire samples only from the period after the peak T cell response.

As regards this clone: Its antigen remains unidentified.

Assay: immunoSEQ multiplex PCR; the TCRdb copy retains only in-frame clones and omits some. The sample has around 58,000 clones, 70% to 85% seen once. The CDR3 has 12 amino acids. In germline, CDR1 is SGHTA, CDR2 FQGTGA. J lost 14 bases, V lost 5 bases, and 7 bases had no gene match. The receptor comes from an adult in good health. The specimen comprised peripheral blood, sampled on day 0 of AZD1222 vaccination. This chain links TRBV7-3 with TRBJ2-1; TRBD1 matches 9 bases. This CDR3 is CASSLDRGVKFF. The DNA of the CDR3 is TGTGCCAGCAGCCTCGACAGGGGGGTAAAGTTCTTC.